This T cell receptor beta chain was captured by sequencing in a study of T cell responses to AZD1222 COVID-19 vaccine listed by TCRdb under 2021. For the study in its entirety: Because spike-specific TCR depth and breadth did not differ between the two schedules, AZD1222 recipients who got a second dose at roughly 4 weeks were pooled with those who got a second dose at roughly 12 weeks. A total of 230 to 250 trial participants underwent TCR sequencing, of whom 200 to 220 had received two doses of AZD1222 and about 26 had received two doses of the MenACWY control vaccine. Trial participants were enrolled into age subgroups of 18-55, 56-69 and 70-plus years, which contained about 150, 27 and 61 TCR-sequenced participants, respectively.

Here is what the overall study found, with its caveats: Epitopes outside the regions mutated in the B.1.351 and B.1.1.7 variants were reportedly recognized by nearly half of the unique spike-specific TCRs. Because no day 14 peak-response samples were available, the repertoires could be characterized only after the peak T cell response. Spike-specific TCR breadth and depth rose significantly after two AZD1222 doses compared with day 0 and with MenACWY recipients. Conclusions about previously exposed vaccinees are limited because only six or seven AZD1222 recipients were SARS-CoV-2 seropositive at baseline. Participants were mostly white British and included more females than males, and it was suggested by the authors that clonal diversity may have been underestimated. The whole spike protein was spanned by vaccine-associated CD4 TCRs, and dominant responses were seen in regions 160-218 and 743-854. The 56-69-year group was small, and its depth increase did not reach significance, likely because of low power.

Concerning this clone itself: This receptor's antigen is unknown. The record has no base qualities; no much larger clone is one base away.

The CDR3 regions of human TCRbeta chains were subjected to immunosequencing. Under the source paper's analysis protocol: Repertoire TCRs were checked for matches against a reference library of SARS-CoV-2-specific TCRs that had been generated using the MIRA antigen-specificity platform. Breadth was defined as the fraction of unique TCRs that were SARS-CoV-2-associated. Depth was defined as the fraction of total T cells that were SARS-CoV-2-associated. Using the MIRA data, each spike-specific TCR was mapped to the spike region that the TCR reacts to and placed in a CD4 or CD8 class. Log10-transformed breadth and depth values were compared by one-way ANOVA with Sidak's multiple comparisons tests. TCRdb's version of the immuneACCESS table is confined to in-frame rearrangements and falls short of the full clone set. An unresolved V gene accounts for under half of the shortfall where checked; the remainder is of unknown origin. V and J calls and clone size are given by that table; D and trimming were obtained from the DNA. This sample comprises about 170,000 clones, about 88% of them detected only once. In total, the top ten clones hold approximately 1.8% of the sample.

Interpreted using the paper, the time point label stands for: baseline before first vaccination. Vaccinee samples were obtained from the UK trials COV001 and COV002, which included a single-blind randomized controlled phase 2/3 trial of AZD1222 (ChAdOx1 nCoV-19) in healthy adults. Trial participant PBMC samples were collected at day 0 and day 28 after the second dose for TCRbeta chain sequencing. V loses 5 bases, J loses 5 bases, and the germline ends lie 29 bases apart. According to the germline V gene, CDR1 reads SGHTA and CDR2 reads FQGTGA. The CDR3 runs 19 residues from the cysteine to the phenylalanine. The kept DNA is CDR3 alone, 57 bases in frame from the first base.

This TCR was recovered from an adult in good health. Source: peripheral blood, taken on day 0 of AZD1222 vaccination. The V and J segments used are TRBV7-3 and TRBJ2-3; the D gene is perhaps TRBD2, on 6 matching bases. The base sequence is TGTGCCAGCAGCCCCCGGTTGTTAGCGGATACCATGGATGGAGATACGCAGTATTTT. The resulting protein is CASSPRLLADTMDGDTQYF.